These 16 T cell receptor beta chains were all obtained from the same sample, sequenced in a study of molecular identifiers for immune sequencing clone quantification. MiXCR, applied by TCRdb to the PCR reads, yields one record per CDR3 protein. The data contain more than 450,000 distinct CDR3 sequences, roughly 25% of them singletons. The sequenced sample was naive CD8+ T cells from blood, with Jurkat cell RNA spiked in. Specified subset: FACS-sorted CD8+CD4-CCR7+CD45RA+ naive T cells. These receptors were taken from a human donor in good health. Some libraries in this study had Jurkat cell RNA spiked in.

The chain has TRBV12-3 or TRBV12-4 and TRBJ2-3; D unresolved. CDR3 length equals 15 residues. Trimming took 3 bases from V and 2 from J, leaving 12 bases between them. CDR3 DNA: TGTGCCAGCAGTTTCTTCGCTAGGAACACAGATACGCAGTATTTT. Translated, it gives CASSFFARNTDTQYF.

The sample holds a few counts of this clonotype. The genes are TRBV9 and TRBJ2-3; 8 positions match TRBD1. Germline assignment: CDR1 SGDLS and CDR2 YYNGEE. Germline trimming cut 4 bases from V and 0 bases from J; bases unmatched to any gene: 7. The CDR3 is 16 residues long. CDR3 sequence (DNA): TGTGCCAGCAGCCCCGGCCAGGGGGCCAGCACAGATACGCAGTATTTT. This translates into CASSPGQGASTDTQYF.

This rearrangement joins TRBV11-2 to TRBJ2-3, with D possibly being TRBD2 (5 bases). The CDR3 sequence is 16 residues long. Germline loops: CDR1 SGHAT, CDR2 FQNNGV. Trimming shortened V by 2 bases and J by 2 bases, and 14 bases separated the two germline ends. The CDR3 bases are TGTGCCAGCAGCTTATTTCTAGCCCAGGACACAGATACGCAGTATTTT. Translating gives CASSLFLAQDTDTQYF.

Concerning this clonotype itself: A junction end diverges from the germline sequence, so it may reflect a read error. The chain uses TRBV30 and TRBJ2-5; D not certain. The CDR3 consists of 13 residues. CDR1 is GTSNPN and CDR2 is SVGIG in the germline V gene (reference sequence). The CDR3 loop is CAWKVRTQQTQYF. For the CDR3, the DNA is TGTGCCTGGAAGGTCAGGACCCAACAGACCCAGTACTTC.

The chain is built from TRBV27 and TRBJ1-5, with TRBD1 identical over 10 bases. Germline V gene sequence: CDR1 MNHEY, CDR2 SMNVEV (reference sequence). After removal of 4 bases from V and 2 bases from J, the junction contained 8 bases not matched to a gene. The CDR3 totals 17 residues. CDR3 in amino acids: CASSSQGTGVRNQPQHF. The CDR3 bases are TGTGCCAGCAGTTCCCAGGGGACAGGGGTTCGCAATCAGCCCCAGCATTTT.

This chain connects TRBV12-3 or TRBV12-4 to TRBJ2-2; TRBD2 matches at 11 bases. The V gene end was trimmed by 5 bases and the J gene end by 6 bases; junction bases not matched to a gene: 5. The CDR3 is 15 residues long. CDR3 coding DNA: TGTGCCAGCAGTAGTAGCGGGAGGGGTGCCGGGGAGCTGTTTTTT. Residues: CASSSSGRGAGELFF.

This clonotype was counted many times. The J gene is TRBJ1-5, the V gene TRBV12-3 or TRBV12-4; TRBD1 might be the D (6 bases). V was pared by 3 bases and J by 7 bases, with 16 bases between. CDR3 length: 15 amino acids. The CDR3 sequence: CASSFSPLGGQPQHF. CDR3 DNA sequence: TGTGCCAGCAGTTTTTCCCCCCTGGGGGGCCAGCCCCAGCATTTT.

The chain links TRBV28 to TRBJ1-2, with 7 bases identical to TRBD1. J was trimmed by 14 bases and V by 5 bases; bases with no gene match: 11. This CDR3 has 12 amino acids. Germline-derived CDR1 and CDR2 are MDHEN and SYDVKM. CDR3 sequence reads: CASSEPGQVYTF. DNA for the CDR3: TGTGCCAGCAGTGAGCCCGGACAGGTGTATACCTTC.

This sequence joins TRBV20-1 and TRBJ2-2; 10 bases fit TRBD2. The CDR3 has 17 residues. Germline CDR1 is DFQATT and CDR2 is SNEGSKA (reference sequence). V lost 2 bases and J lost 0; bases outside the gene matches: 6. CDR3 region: CSARRLAGESNTGELFF. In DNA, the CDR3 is TGCAGTGCTAGAAGGCTAGCGGGGGAATCGAACACCGGGGAGCTGTTTTTT.

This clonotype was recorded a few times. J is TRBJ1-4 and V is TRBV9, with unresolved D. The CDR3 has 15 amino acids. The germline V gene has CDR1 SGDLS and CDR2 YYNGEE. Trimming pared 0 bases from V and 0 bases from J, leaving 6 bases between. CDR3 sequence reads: CASSVGDTTNEKLFF. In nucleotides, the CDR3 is TGTGCCAGCAGCGTAGGTGACACAACTAATGAAAAACTGTTTTTT.

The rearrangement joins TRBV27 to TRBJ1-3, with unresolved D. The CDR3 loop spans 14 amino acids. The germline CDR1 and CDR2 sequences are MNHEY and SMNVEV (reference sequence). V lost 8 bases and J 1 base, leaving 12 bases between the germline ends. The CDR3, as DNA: TGTGCCAGCGCGCTCGGAGCGTCTGGAAACACCATATATTTT. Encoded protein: CASALGASGNTIYF.

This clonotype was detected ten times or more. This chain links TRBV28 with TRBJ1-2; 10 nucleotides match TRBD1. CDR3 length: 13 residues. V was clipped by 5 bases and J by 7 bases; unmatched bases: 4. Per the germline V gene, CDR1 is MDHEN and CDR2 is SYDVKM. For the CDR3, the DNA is TGTGCCAGCAGTCTGGGGACAGGGGCTGGCTACACCTTC. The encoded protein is CASSLGTGAGYTF.

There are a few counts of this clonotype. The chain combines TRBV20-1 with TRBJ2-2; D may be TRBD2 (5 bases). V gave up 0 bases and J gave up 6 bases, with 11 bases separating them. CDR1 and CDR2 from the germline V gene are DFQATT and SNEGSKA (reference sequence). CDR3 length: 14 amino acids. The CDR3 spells CSARESRESGELFF. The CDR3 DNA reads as TGCAGTGCTAGAGAATCGAGGGAATCCGGGGAGCTGTTTTTT.

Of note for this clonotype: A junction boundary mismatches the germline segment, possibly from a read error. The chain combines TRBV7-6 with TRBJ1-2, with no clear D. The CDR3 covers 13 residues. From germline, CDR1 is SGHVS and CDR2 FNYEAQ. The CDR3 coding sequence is TGTGACAGCAGCTTATCAAATAGGGAAGACTACACCTTC. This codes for CDSSLSNREDYTF. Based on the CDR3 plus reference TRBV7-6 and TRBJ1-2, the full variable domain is GAGVSQSPRYKVTKRGQDVALRCDPISGHVSLYWYRQALGQGPEFLTYFNYEAQQDKSGLPNDRFSAERPEGSISTLTIQRTEQRDSAMYRCDSSLSNREDYTFGSGTRLTVV.

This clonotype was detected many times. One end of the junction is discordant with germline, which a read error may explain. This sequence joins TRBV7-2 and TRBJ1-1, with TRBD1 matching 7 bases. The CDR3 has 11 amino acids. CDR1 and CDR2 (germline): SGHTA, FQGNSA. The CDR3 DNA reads TGTGCCAGCAGCACGATTGACAGGGCCCTCTTT. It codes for CASSTIDRALF. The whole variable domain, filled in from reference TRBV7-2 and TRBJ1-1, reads GAGVSQSPSNKVTEKGKDVELRCDPISGHTALYWYRQSLGQGLEFLIYFQGNSAPDKSGLPSDRFSAERTGGSVSTLTIQRTQQEDSAVYLCASSTIDRALFGQGTRLTVV.

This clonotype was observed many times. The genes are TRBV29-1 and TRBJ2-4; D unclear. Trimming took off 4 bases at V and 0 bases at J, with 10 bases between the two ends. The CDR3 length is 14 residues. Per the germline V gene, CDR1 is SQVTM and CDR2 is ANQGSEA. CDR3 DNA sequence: TGCAGCGTTGCCCACCCTTTAGCCAAAAACATTCAGTACTTC. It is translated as CSVAHPLAKNIQYF. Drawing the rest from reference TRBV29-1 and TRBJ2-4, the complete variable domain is SAVISQKPSRDICQRGTSLTIQCQVDSQVTMMFWYRQQPGQSLTLIATANQGSEATYESGFVIDKFPISRPNLTFSTLTVSNMSPEDSSIYLCSVAHPLAKNIQYFGAGTRLSVL.